This T cell receptor (beta chain) was sequenced during a study of T cells in Graves' hyperthyroidism and ophthalmopathy. The source material, RNA transcripts, was used to amplify TCR beta CDR3 regions. An initial round of RT-PCR targeting the TCR CDR3 relied on the HTBI primer set. A single record per CDR3 protein comes from TCRdb applying MiXCR to the multiplex PCR reads. The sample records 300,000 or so distinct CDR3 sequences, roughly 20% being singletons. The V segment lost 0 bases and the J segment 0 bases; nucleotides outside the gene matches: 3. Germline V gene lookup returns CDR1 MGHRA and CDR2 YSYEKL. CDR3 length: 16 amino acids.

The TCR comes from a woman between 50 and 59 years old with Graves' hyperthyroidism. The chain links TRBV4-1 to TRBJ2-3, with 7 positions matching TRBD2. Sequences were obtained from blood. CDR3 sequence (DNA): TGCGCCAGCAGCCAAGAGGCGGGGGTTAGCACAGATACGCAGTATTTT. It translates to CASSQEAGVSTDTQYF.